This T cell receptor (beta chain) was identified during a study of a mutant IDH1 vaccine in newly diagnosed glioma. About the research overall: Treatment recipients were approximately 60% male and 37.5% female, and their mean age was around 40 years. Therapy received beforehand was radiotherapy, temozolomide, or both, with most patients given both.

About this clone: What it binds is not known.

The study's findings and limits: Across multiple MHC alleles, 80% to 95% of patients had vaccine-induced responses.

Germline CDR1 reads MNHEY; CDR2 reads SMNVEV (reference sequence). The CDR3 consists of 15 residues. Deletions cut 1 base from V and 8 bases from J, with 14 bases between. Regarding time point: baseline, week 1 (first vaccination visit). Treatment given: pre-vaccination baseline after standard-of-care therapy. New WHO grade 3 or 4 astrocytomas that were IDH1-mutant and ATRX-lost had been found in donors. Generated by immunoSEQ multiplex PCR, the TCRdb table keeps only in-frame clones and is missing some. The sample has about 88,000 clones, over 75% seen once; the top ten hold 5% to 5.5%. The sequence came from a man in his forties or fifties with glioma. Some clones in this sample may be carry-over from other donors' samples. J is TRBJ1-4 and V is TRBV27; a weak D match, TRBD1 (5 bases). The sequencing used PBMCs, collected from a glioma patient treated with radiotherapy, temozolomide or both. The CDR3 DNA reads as TGTGCCAGCAGTTTATTAGGGTCCCGGGGCGAAAAACTGTTTTTT. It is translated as CASSLLGSRGEKLFF.